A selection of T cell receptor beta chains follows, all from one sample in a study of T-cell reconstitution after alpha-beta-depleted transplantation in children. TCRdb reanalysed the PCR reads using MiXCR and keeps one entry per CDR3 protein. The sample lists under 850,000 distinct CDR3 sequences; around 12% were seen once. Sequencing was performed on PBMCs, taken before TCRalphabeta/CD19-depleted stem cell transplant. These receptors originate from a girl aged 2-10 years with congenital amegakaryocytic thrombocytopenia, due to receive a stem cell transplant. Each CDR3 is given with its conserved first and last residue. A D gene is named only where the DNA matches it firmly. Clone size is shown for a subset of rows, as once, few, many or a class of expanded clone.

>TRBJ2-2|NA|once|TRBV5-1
CAGQWGFYNTGELFF
TGCGCCGGCCAGTGGGGCTTCTACAACACCGGGGAGCTGTTTTTT
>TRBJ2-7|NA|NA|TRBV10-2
CASSEVADYEQYF
TGCGCCAGCAGTGAGGTAGCGGACTACGAGCAGTACTTC
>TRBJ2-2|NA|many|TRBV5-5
CASSLEGDGELFF
TGTGCCAGCAGCTTGGAGGGCGACGGGGAGCTGTTTTTT
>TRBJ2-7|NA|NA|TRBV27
CASSFVSSYGEQYF
TGTGCCAGCAGTTTTGTGTCTAGCTATGGAGAGCAGTACTTC
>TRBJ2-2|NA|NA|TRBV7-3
CASSYNPATGELFF
TGTGCCAGCAGCTATAATCCAGCTACCGGGGAGCTGTTTTTT
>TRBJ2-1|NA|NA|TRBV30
CAWSTTYNEQFF
TGTGCCTGGAGTACCACCTACAATGAGCAGTTCTTC
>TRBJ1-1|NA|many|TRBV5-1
CASSSALQKNTEAFF
TGCGCCAGCAGCTCTGCCCTACAGAAAAACACTGAAGCTTTCTTT
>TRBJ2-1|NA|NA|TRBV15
CATSRWGEAFNEQFF
TGTGCCACCAGCAGATGGGGGGAGGCTTTCAATGAGCAGTTCTTC
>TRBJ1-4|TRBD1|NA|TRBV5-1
CASSLDGTGLVFF
TGCGCCAGCAGCTTGGACGGGACAGGGTTAGTGTTTTTT
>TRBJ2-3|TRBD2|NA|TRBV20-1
CSAELRTSGSTDTQYF
TGCAGTGCGGAACTGCGGACTAGCGGGAGCACAGATACGCAGTATTTT
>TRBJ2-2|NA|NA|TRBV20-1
CSADDLGDDTGELFF
TGCAGTGCAGACGACTTGGGGGACGACACCGGGGAGCTGTTTTTT
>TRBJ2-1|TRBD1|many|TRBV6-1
CASRTGQLLGEQFF
TGTGCCAGCAGAACGGGACAGCTCCTCGGAGAGCAGTTCTTC
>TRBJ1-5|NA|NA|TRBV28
CASSLAGHNQPQHF
TGTGCCAGCAGTTTGGCTGGGCACAATCAGCCCCAGCATTTT
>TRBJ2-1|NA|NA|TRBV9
CASNRDLQNEQFF
TGTGCCAGCAACCGGGACCTTCAAAATGAGCAGTTCTTC
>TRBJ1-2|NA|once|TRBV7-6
CASSLAGHIGGGDTF
TGTGCCAGCAGCTTAGCGGGGCATATAGGGGGTGGCGACACCTTC
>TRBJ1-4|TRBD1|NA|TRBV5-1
CASSRQGLSEKLFF
TGCGCCAGCAGCAGACAGGGGTTGAGTGAAAAACTGTTTTTT
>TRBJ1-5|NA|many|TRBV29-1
CSVSRDLREPQHF
TGCAGCGTGAGCAGGGACCTCAGGGAGCCCCAGCATTTT
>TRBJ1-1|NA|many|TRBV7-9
CASSLEGGSTEAFF
TGTGCCAGCAGCTTGGAAGGCGGGAGCACTGAAGCTTTCTTT
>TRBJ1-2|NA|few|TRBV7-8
CASSPWDPPGDYGYTF
TGTGCCAGCAGCCCCTGGGACCCGCCTGGGGACTATGGCTACACCTTC
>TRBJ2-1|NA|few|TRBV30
CAWMLSLRQFF
TGTGCCTGGATGCTCAGCCTAAGGCAGTTCTTC
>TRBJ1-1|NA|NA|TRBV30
CAWSVWVNTEAFF
TGTGCCTGGAGTGTATGGGTGAACACTGAAGCTTTCTTT
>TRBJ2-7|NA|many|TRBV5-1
CASASDSGTFSYEQYF
TGCGCCAGCGCCAGCGACAGCGGAACCTTCTCCTACGAGCAGTACTTC
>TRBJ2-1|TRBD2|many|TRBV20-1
CSASNLAGALNEQFF
TGCAGTGCTAGCAATCTAGCGGGAGCTTTGAATGAGCAGTTCTTC
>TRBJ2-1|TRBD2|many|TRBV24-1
CATSDFGTSGFSYNEQFF
TGTGCCACCAGTGATTTTGGGACTAGCGGTTTCTCCTACAATGAGCAGTTCTTC
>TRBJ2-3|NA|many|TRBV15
CATSKSAVIADTQYF
TGTGCCACCAGTAAATCAGCAGTTATAGCAGATACGCAGTATTTT
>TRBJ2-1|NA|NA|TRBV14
CASSQSKHEQFF
TGTGCCAGCAGCCAAAGCAAGCATGAGCAGTTCTTC
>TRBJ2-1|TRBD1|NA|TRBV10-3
CAISETGVNEQFF
TGTGCCATCAGTGAGACAGGGGTTAATGAGCAGTTCTTC
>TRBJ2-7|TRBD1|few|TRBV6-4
CASGQAFSRSGYEQYF
TGTGCCAGTGGACAGGCCTTCAGTAGGTCGGGCTACGAGCAGTACTTC
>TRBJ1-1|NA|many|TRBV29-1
CSAGRDANEAFF
TGCAGCGCGGGCCGAGATGCGAATGAAGCTTTCTTT
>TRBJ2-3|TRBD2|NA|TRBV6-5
CASSYLTSGTDTQYF
TGTGCCAGCAGTTACTTGACTAGCGGCACAGATACGCAGTATTTT
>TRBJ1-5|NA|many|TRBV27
CASSFQGNQPQHF
TGCGCCAGCAGCTTCCAGGGCAATCAGCCCCAGCATTTT
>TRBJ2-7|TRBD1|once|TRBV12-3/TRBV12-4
CASSLKDRAHEQYF
TGTGCCAGCAGTTTGAAGGACAGGGCCCACGAGCAGTACTTC
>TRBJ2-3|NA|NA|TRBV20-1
CSARSEAGYTDTQYF
TGCAGTGCTAGATCCGAGGCGGGTTACACAGATACGCAGTATTTT
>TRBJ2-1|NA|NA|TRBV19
CASSIRSSGEQFF
TGTGCCAGTAGTATTCGGTCGAGCGGTGAGCAGTTCTTC
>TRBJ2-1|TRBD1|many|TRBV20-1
CSAEPGQGYNEQFF
TGCAGTGCCGAACCGGGACAGGGCTACAATGAGCAGTTCTTC